One and the same sample provided the 28 T cell receptor beta chains below, sequenced in a study of response to subunit inactivated influenza vaccine. One entry per CDR3 protein results from TCRdb running MiXCR on the RT-PCR reads. This table holds hundreds of thousands of distinct CDR3 sequences, 11% to 15% found once. Sequenced here: PBMCs from blood, sampled 14 days before vaccination. The receptors were sampled from a man aged 50 to 59 who received an inactivated influenza vaccine.

This clonotype was counted between two and nine times. The chain links TRBV5-1 to TRBJ2-5; weak D call: TRBD1 (5 bases). Trimming pared 6 bases from V and 0 bases from J, leaving 9 bases between. CDR3 length: 13 residues. CDR1 SGHRS and CDR2 YFSETQ come from the germline V gene. This CDR3 is CASMSGHQETQYF. The DNA for the CDR3 is TGCGCCAGCATGTCAGGGCACCAAGAGACCCAGTACTTC.

The V call is TRBV20-1, the J call TRBJ2-7; TRBD2 agrees at 8 bases. Germline-derived CDR1 and CDR2 are DFQATT and SNEGSKA (reference sequence). This CDR3 comprises 15 residues. Germline trimming cut 0 bases from V and 7 bases from J; bases unmatched to any gene: 11. The CDR3, as DNA: TGCAGTGCTAGAGAAGGCGGGGGGCCCTTTGGGGAGCAGTACTTC. This translates into CSAREGGGPFGEQYF.

The CDR3 DNA reads TGTGCCAGCAGCCACAGGGGGCTCGGCACTGAAGCTTTCTTT. Its translation: CASSHRGLGTEAFF. This sequence joins TRBV4-2 and TRBJ1-1; 8 bases are a match to TRBD1. The length of the CDR3 is 14 residues. The V segment lost 3 bases and the J segment 4 bases; nucleotides outside the gene matches: 4. The germline V gene encodes CDR1 LGHNA and CDR2 YNFKEQ.

This clonotype was counted between two and nine times. This rearrangement joins TRBV6-1 to TRBJ2-1, with 7 bases lining up with TRBD1. The V and J ends lost 4 bases and 0 bases, in that order; junction bases with no gene match: 6. In germline, CDR1 is MNHNS, CDR2 SASEGT. This CDR3 contains 16 residues. CDR3 loop: CASSVRGLSSYNEQFF. Here the CDR3 DNA reads TGTGCCAGCAGTGTGAGGGGGCTAAGCTCCTACAATGAGCAGTTCTTC.

Regarding this clonotype: At one end, the junction sequence differs from germline, possibly due to a read error. The chain employs TRBV7-2 and TRBJ2-1, with 11 bases matching TRBD2. The CDR3 is 15 amino acids. Germline loops: CDR1 SGHTA, CDR2 FQGNSA. The CDR3 sequence is CASSLALAGGYEQLF. The CDR3 coding sequence is TGTGCCAGCAGCTTAGCGCTAGCGGGGGGTTATGAGCAACTCTTC.

This clonotype was detected only a few times. The chain couples TRBV6-5 to TRBJ2-6; TRBD2 matches at 11 bases. Germline V gene sequence: CDR1 MNHEY, CDR2 SVGAGI. V lost 10 bases and J lost 0; bases outside the gene matches: 8. The CDR3 sequence is 17 residues long. The CDR3 here is CATTLTSGVSGANVLTF. Here the CDR3 DNA reads TGTGCCACCACGTTGACTAGCGGGGTCTCTGGGGCCAACGTCCTGACTTTC.

The sample holds a few counts of this clonotype. The chain joins TRBV6-1 to TRBJ1-1; 7 bases are a match to TRBD1. Germline V gene data show CDR1 as MNHNS and CDR2 as SASEGT. The CDR3 is 14 residues long. Losses at the gene ends were 5 bases for V and 1 base for J; bases not matched to a gene: 4. The CDR3 bases are TGTGCCAGCAGTAAACACAGGGGGAACACTGAAGCTTTCTTT. Protein sequence: CASSKHRGNTEAFF.

This clonotype has a handful of counts. This chain connects TRBV5-1 to TRBJ1-1; 10 bases line up with TRBD1. V trimming: 0 bases; J trimming: 3 bases; junction bases outside the gene matches: 5. The CDR3 spans 16 residues. Germline loops: CDR1 SGHRS, CDR2 YFSETQ. CDR3 amino acids: CASSLGQGARDTEAFF. CDR3 nucleotides: TGCGCCAGCAGCTTGGGACAGGGGGCGAGGGACACTGAAGCTTTCTTT.

This clonotype was seen just once. The chain combines TRBV6-5 with TRBJ2-7, with D perhaps TRBD1 (5 bases). The V and J ends lost 10 bases and 2 bases respectively, with 9 bases between them. Germline values: CDR1 MNHEY, CDR2 SVGAGI. The CDR3 length is 11 residues. The CDR3: CATIGAYEQYF. The CDR3 nucleotides read TGTGCCACCATAGGGGCCTACGAGCAGTACTTC.

This chain connects TRBV5-1 to TRBJ2-5, with D perhaps TRBD2 (5 bases). The V gene's germline CDR1 is SGHRS and CDR2 YFSETQ. The CDR3 runs to 14 residues. The ends were cut back, 0 bases at V and 4 bases at J, with 10 bases in the middle. This CDR3 reads CASSLDYAGETQYF. The CDR3 DNA sequence: TGCGCCAGCAGCTTGGACTATGCGGGAGAGACCCAGTACTTC.

This clonotype appeared many times. The chain couples TRBV20-1 to TRBJ1-1, with 10 bases lining up with TRBD1. This CDR3 has 12 residues. Germline V gene lookup returns CDR1 DFQATT and CDR2 SNEGSKA (reference sequence). V dropped 5 bases and J dropped 11; count of bases not matched to a gene: 8. DNA of the CDR3: TGCAGTGCTCTCGGACAGGGGGTAACGGCTTTCTTT. This encodes CSALGQGVTAFF.

This clonotype was counted many times. The chain employs TRBV13 and TRBJ2-5; TRBD1 might be the D (5 bases). With 4 bases removed from V and 1 base from J, the gap between germline ends came to 13 bases. CDR1 and CDR2 (germline): PRHDT, FYEKMQ (reference sequence). The length of the CDR3 is 15 residues. DNA of the CDR3: TGTGCCAGCAGCTCCACCAAGGACATCCAAGAGACCCAGTACTTC. It yields the protein CASSSTKDIQETQYF. Drawing the rest from reference TRBV13 and TRBJ2-5, the complete variable domain is AAGVIQSPRHLIKEKRETATLKCYPIPRHDTVYWYQQGPGQDPQFLISFYEKMQSDKGSIPDRFSAQQFSDYHSELNMSSLELGDSALYFCASSSTKDIQETQYFGPGTRLLVL.

This clonotype was recorded many times. The chain carries TRBV14 and TRBJ2-1; TRBD2 is a possible D gene (6 bases). Germline V gene lookup returns CDR1 SGHDN and CDR2 FVKESK. The CDR3 extends over 13 amino acids. V lost 1 base, J lost 6 bases, and 7 bases lay in between. As DNA, the CDR3 is TGTGCCAGCAGCCAAGCCGGGAGCAATGAGCAGTTCTTC. Translation gives CASSQAGSNEQFF. The full variable domain, with the rest looked up from reference TRBV14 and TRBJ2-1, is EAGVTQFPSHSVIEKGQTVTLRCDPISGHDNLYWYRRVMGKEIKFLLHFVKESKQDESGMPNNRFLAERTGGTYSTLKVQPAELEDSGVYFCASSQAGSNEQFFGPGTRLTVL.

This clonotype was observed at least ten times. The rearrangement uses TRBV11-2 and TRBJ2-7; no reliable D call. Trimming shortened V by 5 bases and J by 2 bases, and 13 bases separated the two germline ends. Germline CDR1 is SGHAT and CDR2 is FQNNGV. The CDR3 sequence is 14 residues long. CDR3 DNA: TGTGCCAGCAGCCACACCCCAGGTCCCTACGAGCAGTACTTC. It translates to CASSHTPGPYEQYF.

The rearrangement uses TRBV20-1 and TRBJ1-6; D gene ambiguous. CDR1 is DFQATT and CDR2 is SNEGSKA in the germline V gene (reference sequence). The CDR3 spans 14 residues. The V and J ends lost 1 base and 9 bases respectively, with 13 bases between them. The CDR3 loop is CSARGFGSGSPLHF. As DNA, the CDR3 is TGCAGTGCTAGAGGGTTCGGCAGTGGTTCACCCCTCCACTTT.

This clonotype has more than one count but fewer than ten. The chain links TRBV6-1 to TRBJ2-1; TRBD1 aligns across 9 bases. The CDR3 totals 15 residues. The V segment lost 5 bases and the J segment 9 bases; nucleotides outside the gene matches: 11. Germline values: CDR1 MNHNS, CDR2 SASEGT. CDR3 sequence: CASSQPGQGLSEQFF. As DNA, the CDR3 is TGTGCCAGCAGTCAACCGGGACAGGGTCTGAGTGAGCAGTTCTTC.

This chain joins TRBV6-2 or TRBV6-3 and TRBJ2-3; no firm D call. V lost 6 bases, J lost 2 bases, and 12 bases lay in between. Germline V gene lookup returns CDR1 MNHEY and CDR2 SVGEGT. The CDR3 length is 14 residues. CDR3 DNA sequence: TGTGCCAGCAGCGGACCCCGGCCCACAGATACGCAGTATTTT. It is translated as CASSGPRPTDTQYF.

The chain carries TRBV20-1 and TRBJ2-7, with D perhaps matching TRBD2 (5 bases). V lost 3 bases, J lost 3 bases, and 12 bases lay in between. This CDR3 has 13 residues. Germline loops: CDR1 DFQATT, CDR2 SNEGSKA (reference sequence). CDR3 protein: CSASVGKGYEQYF. As DNA, the CDR3 is TGCAGTGCTAGTGTCGGGAAAGGCTACGAGCAGTACTTC.

The chain joins TRBV10-3 to TRBJ2-3, with TRBD2 identical over 9 bases. The CDR3 contains 16 residues. The germline V gene encodes CDR1 ENHRY and CDR2 SYGVKD. After removal of 0 bases from V and 6 bases from J, the junction contained 7 bases not matched to a gene. The CDR3 DNA sequence: TGTGCCATCAGTGAGTCGCCTAGCGGGATCGCGGATACGCAGTATTTT. Translated, it gives CAISESPSGIADTQYF.

The V gene is TRBV10-3, the J gene TRBJ2-1, with D maybe TRBD1 (5 bases). The V and J ends lost 2 bases and 5 bases respectively, with 7 bases between them. CDR3 length: 13 residues. Germline values: CDR1 ENHRY, CDR2 SYGVKD. For the CDR3, the DNA is TGTGCCATCAGTGAGGACAGCCACAATGAGCAGTTCTTC. This gives the protein CAISEDSHNEQFF.

The V and J genes are TRBV28 and TRBJ1-2; TRBD1 agrees at 7 bases. The CDR3 runs 16 residues. Germline CDR1 is MDHEN and CDR2 is SYDVKM. V shed 6 bases, J shed 0 bases, and the junction held 10 bases outside the gene matches. The CDR3 sequence: CASRRNGQATNYGYTF. CDR3 nucleotide sequence: TGTGCCAGCAGGCGCAACGGACAGGCGACTAACTATGGCTACACCTTC.

Comments on this clonotype: This may be a read error: a much more frequent sequence differs by one nucleotide. The chain joins TRBV4-3 to TRBJ2-5, with 10 bases aligning to TRBD2. TRBJ2-1 matches the DNA end more closely, so the J call is doubtful. Germline lookup yields CDR1 LGHNA and CDR2 YSLEER. CDR3 length: 15 residues. The CDR3 here is CASSQDLAGAETQFF. Written as DNA, the CDR3 is TGCGCCAGCAGCCAAGATCTAGCGGGGGCGGAGACCCAGTTCTTC.

The V and J genes are TRBV3-1 and TRBJ2-3; TRBD2 matches at 7 bases. The CDR3 consists of 15 residues. CDR1 and CDR2 (germline): LGHDT, YNNKEL (reference sequence). V lost 4 bases to trimming and J lost 2 bases; unmatched junction nucleotides: 6. CDR3 in amino acids: CASSPSSGTTDTQYF. For the CDR3, the DNA is TGTGCCAGCAGCCCGTCTAGCGGTACCACAGATACGCAGTATTTT.

The chain is built from TRBV12-3 or TRBV12-4 and TRBJ2-1, with 10 positions matching TRBD2. The CDR3 contains 15 residues. The trim removed 5 bases at V and 4 bases at J, leaving 5 bases unmatched. The CDR3 is CASSRLAGKYNEQFF. CDR3 coding DNA: TGTGCCAGCAGTCGACTAGCGGGTAAATACAATGAGCAGTTCTTC.

A few counts support this clonotype. Germline is not matched at one junction end, which may reflect a read error. CDR3 region: CASSLGGSGKETQYF. In nucleotides, the CDR3 is TGTGCTAGCAGCTTAGGGGGGTCCGGGAAAGAGACCCAGTACTTC. This chain uses TRBV7-2 with TRBJ2-5; D may be TRBD1 or TRBD2 (6 bases each). CDR3 length: 15 residues. CDR1 and CDR2 from the germline V gene are SGHTA and FQGNSA. The variable domain in full, with the rest retrieved from reference TRBV7-2 and TRBJ2-5, is GAGVSQSPSNKVTEKGKDVELRCDPISGHTALYWYRQSLGQGLEFLIYFQGNSAPDKSGLPSDRFSAERTGGSVSTLTIQRTQQEDSAVYLCASSLGGSGKETQYFGPGTRLLVL.

The chain recombines TRBV12-3 or TRBV12-4 with TRBJ2-4; D unclear. With 6 bases removed from V and 0 bases from J, the gap between germline ends came to 12 bases. The length of the CDR3 is 15 residues. For the CDR3, the DNA is TGTGCCAGCAGCACCTCGACATTAGCCAAAAACATTCAGTACTTC. Its translation is CASSTSTLAKNIQYF.

This clonotype was seen more than once but under ten times. The V and J genes are TRBV25-1 and TRBJ2-5; D gene uncertain. The V end lost 1 base, the J end lost 4 bases, and 13 bases lay between the germline ends. Germline-derived CDR1 and CDR2 are MGHDK and SYGVNS. The CDR3 is made up of 15 amino acids. DNA of the CDR3: TGTGCCAGCAGTGAATTGTCTGGGTCAGGAGAGACCCAGTACTTC. Translation: CASSELSGSGETQYF.

This chain uses TRBV3-1 with TRBJ1-5, with D uncertain. The V and J ends lost 2 bases and 2 bases respectively, with 10 bases between them. The CDR3 is 15 residues long. Germline lookup yields CDR1 LGHDT and CDR2 YNNKEL (reference sequence). CDR3 protein: CASSQNPDRNQPQHF. CDR3 nucleotides: TGTGCCAGCAGCCAAAATCCGGACCGCAATCAGCCCCAGCATTTT. Filled out from reference TRBV3-1 and TRBJ1-5, the complete variable domain reads DTAVSQTPKYLVTQMGNDKSIKCEQNLGHDTMYWYKQDSKKFLKIMFSYNNKELIINETVPNRFSPKSPDKAHLNLHINSLELGDSAVYFCASSQNPDRNQPQHFGDGTRLSIL.